This entry concerns a single T cell receptor beta chain. Germline loops: CDR1 GTSNPN, CDR2 SVGIG (reference sequence). V lost 7 bases and J 7 bases, leaving 13 bases between the germline ends. This CDR3 spans 11 amino acids. The sample is drawn from a study of blood T cell repertoires in COVID-19. Profiling relied on immunoSEQ multiplex PCR, and the TCRdb table lists in-frame clones only, not all of them. The data contain 170,000 or so clones, 70% to 90% of them seen just once; the ten biggest clones take up approximately 7%. The sequence derives from a woman aged 45-60 years who had recovered from COVID-19. The chain recombines TRBV30 with TRBJ2-5; D is perhaps TRBD2 (6 bases). Specimen: PBMCs or T cells enriched from blood (not recorded which). CDR3 sequence reads: CAYSPGRTQYF. DNA for the CDR3: TGTGCCTACAGTCCCGGGAGGACCCAGTACTTC.